This TCR beta chain emerged from a study of long-term antiretroviral therapy in people with HIV. Sequencing relied on immunoSEQ assay v3.0, run at survey level. Data came from immunoSEQ multiplex PCR; TCRdb stores just in-frame clones and leaves some out. The sample shows about 30,000 clones, 94% of them seen only once. The CDR3 is 12 amino acids. Germline values: CDR1 SGDLS, CDR2 YYNGEE. The V end was cut by 3 bases, the J end by 13 bases, with 14 bases between. The chain carries TRBV9 and TRBJ1-5; perhaps TRBD1 as D (5 bases). This receptor was taken from a woman between 50 and 59 years old with HIV. The starting material was unsorted PBMCs, obtained about 5.1 years after starting antiretroviral therapy. The CDR3 sequence: CASSGGVGDQHF. The CDR3, as DNA: TGTGCCAGCAGCGGGGGGGTAGGGGATCAGCATTTT.